This T cell receptor beta chain was profiled in a study of blood T cell repertoires in COVID-19. As for the study in general: Whether acute or convalescent, the COVID-19 samples came from the United States, Italy and Spain. In each case, the material was cDNA or gDNA derived from T cells, B-cell-depleted T cells, or PBMCs.

CDR1 is MRHNA and CDR2 is SNTAGT in the germline V gene. CDR3 size: 11 residues. V was clipped by 6 bases and J by 2 bases, with 4 bases between them. Per the original methods: Nucleated cell counts were estimated from reference gene primer amplification. The data were produced by immunoSEQ multiplex PCR, yet TCRdb's version contains in-frame clones alone and is incomplete. D and trimming were read from the DNA, whereas the V and J calls and clone size are those reported in that table. The repertoire has approximately 230,000 clones, 87% of them found once; the top ten carry approximately 3.3%. This clone occurred once.

The sequence was collected from a man younger than 30 with active or convalescent COVID-19. Input material: peripheral blood. The chain has TRBV6-4 and TRBJ2-5, with no clear D. The CDR3 sequence: CASRLQETQYF. The CDR3 region has the DNA TGTGCCAGCAGGTTACAAGAGACCCAGTACTTC.